This T cell receptor beta chain is drawn from a study of PD-1 blockade in classical Hodgkin lymphoma. General study points: Before treatment, complete responders showed about the same diversity as newly diagnosed patients. By C4D1, CD4+ diversity increased significantly, especially in complete responders. Why the repertoires differ is still unclear, perhaps disease activity or prior therapy. Exclusion was applied to patients who started nivolumab under 1 year after ASCT.

This clone was found a few times. The antigen is not known. Regarding time point: cycle 4 day 1 (C4D1), after more than five weeks of nivolumab. Exposure to brentuximab vedotin varied, and each patient had relapsed following autologous stem cell transplantation. Using immunoSEQ multiplex PCR, the repertoire was profiled, and TCRdb retains in-frame clones only, with some absent. The sample gives roughly 100,000 clones, 78% of which show up once; 8% to 9.5% is in the top ten. The receptor's source is a human donor with classical Hodgkin lymphoma. The sample in question was peripheral blood mononuclear cells (PBMCs), obtained before the fourth cycle of nivolumab.

The DNA for the CDR3 is TGTGCCTGGAGCGGCGGAGGACAGGGGGCTGGGGAAAAACTGTTTTTT. It encodes CAWSGGGQGAGEKLFF. The gene calls are TRBV30 and TRBJ1-4; 11 bases line up with TRBD1. The CDR3 covers 16 residues. With V trimmed by 3 bases and J by 8 bases, 11 bases remained unmatched. In germline, CDR1 is GTSNPN, CDR2 SVGIG (reference sequence).